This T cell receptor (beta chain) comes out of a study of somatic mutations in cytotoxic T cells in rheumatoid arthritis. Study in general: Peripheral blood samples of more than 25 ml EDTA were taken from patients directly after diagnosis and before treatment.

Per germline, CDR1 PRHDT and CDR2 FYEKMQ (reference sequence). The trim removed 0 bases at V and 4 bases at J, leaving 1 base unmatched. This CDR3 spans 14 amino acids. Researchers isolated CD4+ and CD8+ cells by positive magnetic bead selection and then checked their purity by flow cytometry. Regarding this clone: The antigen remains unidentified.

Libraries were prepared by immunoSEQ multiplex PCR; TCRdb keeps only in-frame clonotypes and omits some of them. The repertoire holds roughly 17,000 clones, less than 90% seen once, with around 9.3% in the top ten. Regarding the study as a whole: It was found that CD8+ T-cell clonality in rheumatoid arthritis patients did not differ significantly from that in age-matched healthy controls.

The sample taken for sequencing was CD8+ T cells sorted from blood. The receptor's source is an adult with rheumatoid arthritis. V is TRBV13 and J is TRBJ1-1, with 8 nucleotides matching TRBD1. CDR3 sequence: CASSLGDRVTEAFF. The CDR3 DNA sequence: TGTGCCAGCAGCTTAGGGGACAGGGTCACTGAAGCTTTCTTT.